Below, 29 T cell receptor beta chains from the same sample are listed, as sequenced in a study of cytotoxic CD8 clonotypes in ibrutinib-treated CLL. The table came from immunoSEQ multiplex PCR; TCRdb's copy has only in-frame clones and leaves some out. Of roughly 100,000 clones in the sample, approximately 80% were seen once. Here the sequenced sample was PBMCs, taken after 12 months of ibrutinib treatment. These receptors originate from a human donor with chronic lymphocytic leukemia.

V gene TRBV5-5 combines with J gene TRBJ1-5; unclear D gene. Germline loops: CDR1 SGHKS, CDR2 YYEKEE (reference sequence). The CDR3 spans 14 residues. V was trimmed by 5 bases and J by 3 bases, leaving 12 bases between them. The CDR3: CASSIQPDNQPQHF. The CDR3 coding sequence is TGTGCCAGCAGTATTCAGCCCGACAATCAGCCCCAGCATTTT.

This sequence joins TRBV6-5 and TRBJ2-7; 7 bases line up with TRBD2. The germline gives CDR1 MNHEY, CDR2 SVGAGI. There are 15 residues in the CDR3. V shed 2 bases and J 3 bases; nucleotides not matched to a gene: 7. The CDR3 DNA follows: TGTGCCAGCAGTTACCGGGAGGTGGGGAACTACGAGCAGTACTTC. Translated: CASSYREVGNYEQYF.

The chain recombines TRBV5-1 with TRBJ1-6; D is perhaps TRBD1 (5 bases). There are 13 residues in the CDR3. Germline V lookup: CDR1 SGHRS, CDR2 YFSETQ. V was cut by 7 bases and J by 6 bases, with 11 bases left in between. CDR3 loop: CASSGETNSPLHF. For the CDR3, the DNA is TGCGCCAGCTCGGGGGAGACTAATTCACCCCTCCACTTT. The full variable domain, completed using reference TRBV5-1 and TRBJ1-6, is KAGVTQTPRYLIKTRGQQVTLSCSPISGHRSVSWYQQTPGQGLQFLFEYFSETQRNKGNFPGRFSGRQFSNSRSEMNVSTLELGDSALYLCASSGETNSPLHFGNGTRLTVT.

V is TRBV19 and J is TRBJ1-4; D is undetermined. The CDR3 sequence is 15 residues long. V dropped 7 bases and J dropped 0 bases, with 12 bases sitting between them. CDR1 and CDR2 from the germline V gene are LNHDA and SQIVND (reference sequence). CDR3: CASTPSLATNEKLFF. CDR3 bases: TGTGCCAGTACCCCTTCTCTTGCAACTAATGAAAAACTGTTTTTT.

The J gene is TRBJ2-7, the V gene TRBV5-4, with D uncertain. The germline gives CDR1 SGHNT, CDR2 YYREEE (reference sequence). V was clipped by 4 bases and J by 3 bases, with 20 bases between them. This CDR3 comprises 16 residues. Written as DNA, the CDR3 is TGTGCCAGCAGCCCGGTCGGTGGCGGAAGTCTCTACGAGCAGTACTTC. Residues: CASSPVGGGSLYEQYF.

V gene TRBV4-3 combines with J gene TRBJ1-1; D gene unclear. V lost 1 base and J lost 1, with 4 bases in between. Germline V gene data show CDR1 as LGHNA and CDR2 as YSLEER. The length of the CDR3 is 13 residues. This chain's CDR3 is CASSQAGNTEAFF. CDR3 DNA: TGCGCCAGCAGCCAAGCCGGGAACACTGAAGCTTTCTTT.

The chain employs TRBV6-6 and TRBJ2-7; 9 bases are shared with TRBD1. The CDR3 covers 14 residues. The trim removed 7 bases at V and 7 bases at J, leaving 11 bases unmatched. The V gene's germline CDR1 is MNHNY and CDR2 SVGAGI (reference sequence). In DNA, the CDR3 is TGTGCCAGCACCCGGGACAGGGTAACGGGGGAGCAGTACTTC. Amino acids: CASTRDRVTGEQYF.

This clone was seen once. This rearrangement joins TRBV4-1 to TRBJ2-3; D gene ambiguous. CDR1 is MGHRA, CDR2 YSYEKL, per germline. V was shortened by 4 bases and J by 4 bases, with 9 bases between the two germline ends. The CDR3 has 13 amino acids. The DNA of the CDR3 is TGCGCCAGCAGCCCCTTCAATGCAGATACGCAGTATTTT. Its protein is CASSPFNADTQYF.

The sample holds one count of this clone. The CDR3 nucleotides are TGTGCCAGCACTCCGCCGGAACGGAACTATGGCTACACCTTC. Encoded protein: CASTPPERNYGYTF. The genes are TRBV28 and TRBJ1-2; D remains unclear. Germline lookup yields CDR1 MDHEN and CDR2 SYDVKM. Trimming cost V 7 bases and J 2 bases, with 14 bases left between them. This CDR3 comprises 14 residues.

V and J are TRBV6-5 and TRBJ1-1; TRBD1 matches 7 bases. CDR1 is MNHEY and CDR2 is SVGAGI in the germline V gene. Losses at the gene ends were 6 bases for V and 0 bases for J; bases not matched to a gene: 7. CDR3 size: 15 residues. The CDR3 DNA sequence: TGTGCCAGCAGGAAAGACAGGGTCATGAACACTGAAGCTTTCTTT. Its protein is CASRKDRVMNTEAFF.

V and J are TRBV10-3 and TRBJ2-7; tentative D call: TRBD1 (5 bases). CDR3 length: 15 residues. Trimming stripped 7 bases from V and 2 bases from J, with 18 bases between. Germline values: CDR1 ENHRY, CDR2 SYGVKD. In DNA form, the CDR3 reads TGTGCCATCACCCCCGGACACACTTTAACCTACGAGCAGTACTTC. Encoded protein: CAITPGHTLTYEQYF.

This sequence joins TRBV28 and TRBJ2-7; perhaps TRBD1 as D (6 bases). CDR3 size: 14 residues. Between the trimmed V and J ends, which lost 3 bases and 3 bases, there was a span of 12 bases. Germline CDR1 is MDHEN and CDR2 is SYDVKM. The CDR3 loop is CASSFTGRGYEQYF. The CDR3 DNA reads TGTGCCAGCAGTTTCACCGGCAGGGGCTACGAGCAGTACTTC.

The chain recombines TRBV28 with TRBJ2-1; no clear D gene. The CDR3 is 10 residues long. Trimming removed 5 bases from V and 8 bases from J, with 4 bases in between. Germline assignment: CDR1 MDHEN and CDR2 SYDVKM. CDR3 amino acids: CASSRDEQFF. The CDR3 DNA reads as TGTGCCAGCAGTAGGGATGAGCAGTTCTTC. Using reference TRBV28 and TRBJ2-1 for the parts outside the CDR3, the full variable domain is DVKVTQSSRYLVKRTGEKVFLECVQDMDHENMFWYRQDPGLGLRLIYFSYDVKMKEKGDIPEGYSVSREKKERFSLILESASTNQTSMYLCASSRDEQFFGPGTRLTVL.

This clone was counted once. This sequence joins TRBV1 and TRBJ2-7; the D call of TRBD2 is as the table states it, not checked on the DNA. TRBV1 is given as a pseudogene. The CDR3 runs to 17 residues. The chain's CDR3 is CTSSQVEWGEASYEQYF. In DNA, the CDR3 is TGCACCAGCAGCCAAGTAGAATGGGGGGAGGCCTCCTACGAGCAGTACTTC.

This chain links TRBV6-6 with TRBJ1-2; 11 bases line up with TRBD1. Per the germline V gene, CDR1 is MNHNY and CDR2 is SVGAGI (reference sequence). The CDR3 has 13 amino acids. After removal of 5 bases from V and 5 bases from J, the junction contained 1 base not matched to a gene. The CDR3 is CASSGTGGYGYTF. In DNA form, the CDR3 reads TGTGCCAGCAGTGGGACAGGGGGTTATGGCTACACCTTC.

V and J are TRBV2 and TRBJ1-2; perhaps TRBD1 as D (6 bases). The CDR3 is 13 residues long. The ends were cut back, 5 bases at V and 4 bases at J, with 11 bases in the middle. CDR1 and CDR2 from the germline V gene are SNHLY and FYNNEI. The chain's CDR3 is CASSSGVGYGYTF. CDR3 DNA: TGTGCCAGCAGTTCAGGGGTGGGCTATGGCTACACCTTC. The whole variable domain, filled in from reference TRBV2 and TRBJ1-2, reads EPEVTQTPSHQVTQMGQEVILRCVPISNHLYFYWYRQILGQKVEFLVSFYNNEISEKSEIFDDQFSVERPDGSNFTLKIRSTKLEDSAMYFCASSSGVGYGYTFGSGTRLTVV.

The chain employs TRBV7-9 and TRBJ1-6; no definite D call. Trimming removed 2 bases at V and 7 bases at J, with 6 bases between. The germline V gene encodes CDR1 SEHNR and CDR2 FQNEAQ (reference sequence). The CDR3 runs 13 residues. The CDR3 reads CASSLSWNSPLHF. Here the CDR3 DNA reads TGTGCCAGCAGCTTATCGTGGAATTCACCCCTCCACTTT.

This clone turned up a few times. This chain uses TRBV7-9 with TRBJ1-1, with D possibly being TRBD1 (6 bases). The V gene's germline CDR1 is SEHNR and CDR2 FQNEAQ (reference sequence). V lost 4 bases and J lost 4, with 22 bases in between. This CDR3 region has 17 residues. The DNA of the CDR3 is TGTGCCAGCAGCTCTACAGGGAATGGGCTGATCGGCACTGAAGCTTTCTTT. It is translated as CASSSTGNGLIGTEAFF.

The chain employs TRBV10-3 and TRBJ2-1; 9 bases line up with TRBD1. The CDR3 is 16 amino acids. Losses at the gene ends were 7 bases for V and 2 bases for J; bases not matched to a gene: 9. Germline CDR1 is ENHRY and CDR2 is SYGVKD. The CDR3 region has the DNA TGTGCCATCACTCCGGACAGGGGCCGTACCTACAATGAGCAGTTCTTC. Amino acids: CAITPDRGRTYNEQFF.

The chain recombines TRBV30 with TRBJ2-3; D might be TRBD1 or TRBD2, each matching 5 bases. This CDR3 has 15 residues. The V end was cut by 2 bases, the J end by 0 bases, with 12 bases between. Germline values: CDR1 GTSNPN, CDR2 SVGIG (reference sequence). For the CDR3, the DNA is TGTGCCTGGAGTCGAGGGCAGGGAAGCACAGATACGCAGTATTTT. It codes for CAWSRGQGSTDTQYF.

This chain uses TRBV5-4 with TRBJ1-2; TRBD1 matches 7 bases. The CDR3 contains 13 residues. The germline V gene encodes CDR1 SGHNT and CDR2 YYREEE (reference sequence). The trim removed 4 bases at V and 5 bases at J, leaving 5 bases unmatched. DNA for the CDR3: TGTGCCAGCAGCCTAGGGGGCGGTTATGGCTACACCTTC. It yields the protein CASSLGGGYGYTF.

V is TRBV7-3 and J is TRBJ2-1; D not certain. The CDR3 runs 12 residues. Trimming removed 2 bases at V and 7 bases at J, with 6 bases between. The germline CDR1 and CDR2 sequences are SGHTA and FQGTGA. Here the CDR3 DNA reads TGTGCCAGCAGCTTAGATCGGAATGAGCAGTTCTTC. It encodes CASSLDRNEQFF.

On this clone: This sample also contains other DNA sequences that code for the same CDR3. The rearrangement links TRBV9 to TRBJ2-7; D uncertain. V was cut by 0 bases and J by 2 bases, with 9 bases left in between. CDR1 is SGDLS, CDR2 YYNGEE, per germline. This CDR3 spans 14 amino acids. The CDR3 here is CASSVGVGTYEQYF. The CDR3 DNA reads as TGTGCCAGCAGCGTAGGGGTCGGAACCTACGAGCAGTACTTC.

As concerns this clone: The sample contains more than one DNA sequence encoding this CDR3. DNA of the CDR3: TGTGCTAGTGGTTCGGAGGGTAGCAATCAGCCCCAGCATTTT. It translates to CASGSEGSNQPQHF. The chain joins TRBV12-5 to TRBJ1-5; D is uncertain. Germline assignment: CDR1 LGHNT and CDR2 FRNRAP. The CDR3 runs 14 residues. V was shortened by 4 bases and J by 0 bases, with 7 bases between the two germline ends.

The chain uses TRBV7-3 and TRBJ2-6; 10 bases map to TRBD1. CDR3 size: 17 residues. From germline, CDR1 is SGHTA and CDR2 FQGTGA. The trim removed 5 bases at V and 0 bases at J, leaving 4 bases unmatched. In DNA, the CDR3 is TGTGCCAGCAGCCAGGGACAGGGGAACTCTGGGGCCAACGTCCTGACTTTC. Translation gives CASSQGQGNSGANVLTF.

The CDR3 region has the DNA TGTGCCAGCAGTGGGGGACAGAATATGAACACTGAAGCTTTCTTT. As protein: CASSGGQNMNTEAFF. The genes are TRBV6-1 and TRBJ1-1; TRBD1 aligns across 7 bases. The CDR3 has 15 amino acids. J was trimmed by 0 bases and V by 4 bases; bases with no gene match: 5. Per germline, CDR1 MNHNS and CDR2 SASEGT.

This clone is termed medium-sized. The chain has TRBV6-6 and TRBJ1-5, with D perhaps TRBD1 (6 bases). This CDR3 contains 13 residues. Trimming removed 2 bases at V and 4 bases at J, with 6 bases between. Germline V gene sequence: CDR1 MNHNY, CDR2 SVGAGI (reference sequence). The CDR3 protein is CASSYGQNQPQHF. The CDR3 DNA follows: TGTGCCAGCAGTTACGGACAGAATCAGCCCCAGCATTTT.

This chain connects TRBV29-1 to TRBJ1-2, with D maybe TRBD1 (5 bases). The CDR3 spans 15 residues. Per the germline V gene, CDR1 is SQVTM and CDR2 is ANQGSEA. V lost 0 bases and J lost 4, with 15 bases in between. The CDR3 DNA reads as TGCAGCGTTGAAGATTTTGGTGCGGGGACCTATGGCTACACCTTC. Its translation is CSVEDFGAGTYGYTF.

The rearrangement links TRBV9 to TRBJ1-4, with 7 bases fitting TRBD1. V lost 0 bases and J lost 5; bases outside the gene matches: 7. CDR1 is SGDLS and CDR2 is YYNGEE in the germline V gene. The CDR3 totals 16 residues. This CDR3 is CASSVERDSRNEKLFF. The CDR3 DNA reads TGTGCCAGCAGCGTAGAGCGGGACAGTCGGAATGAAAAACTGTTTTTT.